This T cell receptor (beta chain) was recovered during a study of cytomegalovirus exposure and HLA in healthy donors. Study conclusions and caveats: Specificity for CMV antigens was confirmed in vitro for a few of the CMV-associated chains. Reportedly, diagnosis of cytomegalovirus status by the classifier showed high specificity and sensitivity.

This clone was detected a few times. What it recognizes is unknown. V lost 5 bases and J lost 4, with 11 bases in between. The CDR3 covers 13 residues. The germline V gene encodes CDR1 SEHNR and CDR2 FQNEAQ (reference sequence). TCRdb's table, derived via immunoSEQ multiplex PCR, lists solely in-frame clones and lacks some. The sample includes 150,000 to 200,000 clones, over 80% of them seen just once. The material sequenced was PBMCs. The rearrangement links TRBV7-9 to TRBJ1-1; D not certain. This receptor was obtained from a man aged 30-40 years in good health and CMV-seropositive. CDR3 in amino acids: CASSDHAATEAFF. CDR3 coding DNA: TGTGCCAGCAGCGACCACGCGGCCACTGAAGCTTTCTTT.